Given below is one T cell receptor (beta chain) in context. The sample belongs to a study of blood T cell repertoires in COVID-19. Clones were read by immunoSEQ multiplex PCR, and TCRdb kept only the in-frame ones, dropping some. The table has some 300,000 clones, around 90% seen once. The source is a woman aged 50 to 60 with COVID-19, enrolled during active disease. Material for sequencing was peripheral blood.

The DNA for the CDR3 is TGTGCCATCACTCCCGGACAGGGTGGAGATGGCTACACCTTC. It specifies CAITPGQGGDGYTF. The genes are TRBV10-3 and TRBJ1-2, with TRBD1 matching 8 bases. V shed 7 bases and J 6 bases; nucleotides not matched to a gene: 10. Looked up from germline, CDR1 is ENHRY and CDR2 is SYGVKD. This CDR3 comprises 14 residues.